This T cell receptor beta chain was identified in a study of breast tumors, draining lymph nodes, adjacent tissues. Study-wide points: Luminal-like breast cancer showed significantly higher tumor–nontumor repertoire similarity than basal-like. Findings are consistent with lymph node origin and intratumoral expansion of most tumor T cells. Tumors had less TCR diversity than lymph nodes, more than nontumor tissue.

This CDR3 has 15 residues. The germline V gene encodes CDR1 SGDLS and CDR2 YYNGEE. The ends lost 4 bases at V and 5 bases at J; junction bases unmatched: 8. One entry per CDR3 protein results from TCRdb running MiXCR on the multiplex PCR reads. The repertoire holds over 10,000 distinct CDR3 sequences, about 70% seen once, with about two fifths in the top ten. A remark on this clonotype: The antigen is unknown.

The source is a female donor with breast cancer. Some clones in this sample may be carry-over from other donors' samples. V and J are TRBV9 and TRBJ2-5; TRBD2 agrees at 10 bases. Sample: tumor-adjacent breast tissue. The CDR3 reads CASSPLAGQTETQYF. The CDR3 DNA reads TGTGCCAGCAGCCCACTAGCGGGACAAACCGAGACCCAGTACTTC.